This record covers a single TCR beta chain. The data stem from a study of T cells expressing NK-cell markers. This CDR3 is built from 15 residues. Per germline, CDR1 PRHDT and CDR2 FYEKMQ (reference sequence). Using the 5' RACE reads, TCRdb records one entry per CDR3 protein without DNA. This repertoire comprises 150,000 to 200,000 distinct CDR3 sequences; its ten largest clones make up roughly a fifth. This chain links TRBV13 with TRBJ1-1; as DNA is missing, the TRBD1 call by TCRdb cannot be tested. This clonotype was obtained from a man aged 18-69 years in good health. What was sequenced was blood T cells: a sorted CD56 or NKG2C T cell subset, CD4+ or CD8+ T cells, or bulk PBMC T cells (not recorded which). The CDR3 region is CASSWGTGLRTEAFF.